This TCR beta chain was found in a study of blood T cell repertoires in COVID-19. Looking at the study overall: The samples span acute and convalescent COVID-19 from the United States, Italy and Spain.

Authors' analysis steps: Cell counts per sample came from amplifying reference gene primers. This table comes from immunoSEQ multiplex PCR, and its TCRdb copy is limited to in-frame clones, with some not included. Clone size and the V and J calls come from that table; the DNA yielded D and trimming. The sample holds about 310,000 clones, roughly nine tenths seen once. The CDR3 totals 14 residues. Germline values: CDR1 MNHEY, CDR2 SVGAGI. Trimming took off 7 bases at V and 1 base at J, with 10 bases between the two ends. The gene calls are TRBV6-5 and TRBJ1-4; maybe TRBD1 (5 bases). The TCR comes from a woman aged 25-40 years who had recovered from COVID-19. Sequenced input: PBMCs or T cells enriched from blood (not recorded which). The CDR3 nucleotides read TGTGCCAGCAACGTCCAGGGAACTAATGAAAAACTGTTTTTT. It is translated as CASNVQGTNEKLFF.